This TCR delta chain derives from a study of gamma-delta T cells after stem cell transplantation. TCRdb reran clone calling via CATT on the RT-PCR reads. The table has more than 1,100 delta-chain clones, 24% seen once; the top ten hold approximately 30%. The table lists this clone with a few counts. Other DNA variants within this sample encode the same CDR3. V lost 3 bases to trimming and J lost 3 bases, with 14 bases between them. This CDR3 has 15 amino acids. Per germline, CDR1 TSWWSYY and CDR2 QGS. This clonotype originated in a human donor. It is not recorded whose cells these are; they may come from a transplant donor. Sequencing was carried out using gamma-delta T cells. The chain uses TRDV1 and TRDJ1; a possible D gene is TRDD3 (6 bases). The CDR3 region has the DNA TGTGCTCTTGGGGAGAGTACGCCTGGGGCCGATAAACTCATCTTT. It yields the protein CALGESTPGADKLIF.